Sequencing of this T cell receptor beta chain was carried out in a study of cytomegalovirus exposure and HLA in healthy donors (TCRdb year 2017). About the full investigation: In an earlier analysis of 587 of the donors, 250 to 300 Gb of sequence data and 117 million unique TCR beta sequences from about 190 million T cells were reported. Donor age, sex, ethnicity and CMV serostatus were compiled together with the repertoire data. On average, approximately 250,000 unique TCR beta nucleotide sequences were sequenced per donor among several hundred genotyped donors of the cohort, with around 19% of those sequences being non-productive. To study patterns of TCR occurrence, a later analysis re-analyzed previously published TCR beta repertoires from 600 to 750 donors and added high-resolution HLA genotyping. Four or five DR-DQ haplotypes were handled as single units for association and clustering because linkage in the cohort was strong. The aim of the study was to test whether cataloging public T cell receptors could identify signatures of past pathogen exposure. The genetic ancestry cluster associated with self-reported Caucasian donors included around four fifths of the roughly 380 genotyped donors. Rather than drawing on any new phenotypic data, the later analysis identified candidate immune exposures from TCR beta sequences and the way those sequences occurred across donors. Roughly 320 gigabases of sequencing data and around 80 million unique TCR sequences made up an early release that covered nearly 650 HLA-typed donors. Besides the first cohort of some 670 subjects, a separate validation cohort made up of 120 different subjects was used. The number of typed donors differed by locus: about 629-630 for A, B, C, DRB1 and DQB1; approximately 540 for DQA1; some 610 for DPA1; and some 450 for DPB1. Genome-wide SNP genotypes for about 65% of the 666 donors were used in a later genetic analysis, which treated that subset as a discovery cohort. The study used immunosequencing to profile the T cell repertoires of several hundred subjects and linked those repertoires to cytomegalovirus serostatus. Every discovery cohort repertoire had been produced on one sequencing platform. HLA typing included class I and class II loci at four-digit resolution. An earlier analysis of roughly 580 of the donors used high-throughput TCR beta sequencing to judge whether each TCR beta V gene segment behaved as functional or pseudogenic. To predict cytomegalovirus infection status, the study combined high-throughput TCR immunosequencing, statistical association of individual TCRs with disease status, and machine learning. The paper as a whole reports these results and caveats: While some public TCRs were present in many individuals, most TCR sequences turned up only very rarely across donors. In a later analysis, most CMV-associated TCR beta chains were found to appear HLA-restricted, with HLA associations seemingly driven largely by CMV exposure. A further reported finding was that TCR beta sequences accurately predicted the HLA-A and HLA-B alleles for most subjects in the first cohort. Because HLA typing was unavailable for some donors at each locus, only the typed subset was used in association tests. Sequencing depth was assumed to be roughly uniform across donors in the presence/absence analyses, though that assumption may not hold. Several of the top co-occurrence clusters appeared to be linked to parvovirus B19, influenza, CMV and Epstein-Barr virus, according to a later analysis. In a later analysis, the rate of TCR association differed among HLA loci, with DRB1 alleles having the most associated TCRs and HLA-C alleles having the fewest. CMV serostatus was the only immune exposure information available for the cohort. Three of the identified cytomegalovirus-associated TCR beta chains were confirmed in vitro to be specific for cytomegalovirus antigens. In this cohort, only TCR beta chains were sequenced, and detectable features were limited by the absence of alpha or paired-chain data. The classifier was reported to diagnose cytomegalovirus status with high specificity and sensitivity in both the original and validation cohorts. Compared with the roughly 700-donor mean, donors in an Asian-associated ancestry cluster had fewer N-insertions in productive TCRs, according to a later genetic analysis. The authors suggested that the approach could potentially be extended to other disease states and immunological phenotypes. In a later analysis, some 17,000 TCR beta sequences were associated with specific HLA alleles at a false discovery rate of 0.05. The earlier analysis of fewer than 750 of the donors excluded some 16 rarely observed V segments, including chromosome 9 orphons, because counts were too low. When HLA alleles, especially DR and DQ, strongly co-occurred, attributing TCR associations to individual alleles was difficult. A later genetic analysis associated a missense DCLRE1C variant with V-gene and J-gene trimming of TCR beta chains, and an independent cohort replicated the association. Linkage disequilibrium might explain the correlated functional status among segregating V segments, but an unknown experimental factor could not be ruled out. In an earlier analysis of about 600 of the donors, most TCR beta V segments appeared in productive rearrangements about 87% or about 30% of the time, broadly matching IMGT annotations. A cluster of highly shared sequence variants was judged likely to represent a technical artifact of the sequencing pipeline. A total of fewer than 200 TCR beta chains were listed by the study as associated with cytomegalovirus. In a later analysis, HLA-associated TCR beta chains showed more clonal expansion and lower generation probabilities than non-associated chains that were equally common. Some IMGT-functional V segments, including TRBV6-2 and TRBV6-3, could not be distinguished by the 87-base-pair reads and were therefore excluded.

To prepare the library, the immunoSEQ multiplex PCR assay was applied. For the multiplex PCR, a mixture combining 60 forward primers for TCR Vbeta segments and 13 reverse primers for TCR Jbeta segments was used. The CDR3 region of rearranged TCR beta genes was amplified from genomic DNA with a multiplex PCR assay. Amplified TCR beta libraries were sequenced as 87-base-pair reads on the Illumina HiSeq System. The paper's processing steps were these. Across the roughly 600 repertoires, a later analysis counted approximately 75 million unique TCR beta chains, around 11 million of which were shared by at least two donors. A nearest-neighbor algorithm error-corrected the raw reads and collapsed the reads into unique sequences, merging closely related sequences to remove PCR and sequencing errors. Alignment of CDR3 sequences to IMGT reference sequences was used to assign V, D and J gene segments. For a sequence to be retained, a match of at least six nucleotides was required to both a V gene segment and a J gene segment. A rearrangement counted as productive if the CDR3 had no stop codons and remained in frame with V and J, and every other rearrangement counted as non-productive. CDR3 was defined by IMGT convention, running from the second conserved V-encoded cysteine to the conserved J-encoded phenylalanine. Sequences without an unambiguous match to a single V gene segment were excluded from the earlier analysis of 500 to 700 of the donors. In an earlier analysis of a few hundred of the donors, V segments were called functional above 56.7% productive rearrangements and were called segregating when the between-donor standard deviation exceeded 5%. A statistical classification framework was built for diagnosing cytomegalovirus status from the catalog of TCR beta chain sequences. V and J gene assignment, in a later analysis, came from comparing TCR nucleotide sequences with IMGT/GENE-DB human TR gene sequences. In a later analysis, CDR3 sequences and most-parsimonious VDJ recombination scenarios were assigned using the TCRdist pipeline. In a later analysis, each TCR beta chain was defined by its CDR3 amino acid sequence together with its V-gene family, and reads lacking a unique V-gene family were excluded. As a way to deal with suspected cross-contamination and a sequencing artifact, a later analysis dropped hundreds of nucleotide sequences that were highly shared and had low generation probability. In a later analysis, a clonal expansion index was calculated for each public chain from normalized within-repertoire ranks of inferred template counts. In a later analysis, generation probabilities were computed with a VDJ recombination model fitted to out-of-frame rearrangements, and the resulting probabilities were checked against IGoR. Hypergeometric tests were used in a later analysis to score TCR-TCR, TCR-HLA and TCR-CMV co-occurrence, with a repertoire-size bias correction applied to the TCR pairs. False discovery rates were estimated in a later analysis by permuting HLA or CMV assignments 20 times. In a later analysis, co-occurring TCRs were grouped with DBSCAN, and TCRdist sequence similarity was added when clustering was performed within HLA-allele-positive subsets. For co-occurrence clustering, repertoires with fewer than 30,000 or more than 120,000 public chains were excluded, along with five repertoires with anomalous nucleotide sharing. This immuneACCESS table, as held by TCRdb, lists in-frame sequences with V and J called but not all clones. Of the missing ones, under half trace to an unresolved V gene in checked studies; the others have no known cause. That table supplies the V and J calls and clone size; D and trimming were determined from the DNA. The sample includes about 120,000 clones, with over 75% observed a single time. The leading ten clones occupy about a tenth of the sample.

The cohort consisted of 650 to 700 healthy bone marrow donors. At the time of sampling, all cohort members were nominally healthy, though unrecorded immune exposures were likely present. The donor tested CMV seropositive and was one of the 289 seropositive cohort members. Every donor gave a peripheral blood sample, and the peripheral blood mononuclear cells from that sample were used for TCR beta sequencing. Genomic DNA extraction from the blood cell samples was performed with the Qiagen DNeasy Blood Extraction Kit. Taken from cysteine to phenylalanine, the CDR3 has 13 residues. The kept DNA is CDR3 alone, 39 bases in frame from the first base. CDR1 and CDR2 are drawn from the germline V gene: MNHNS, SASEGT. V loses 4 bases, J loses 4 bases, and the germline ends lie 8 bases apart. Worth noting for this clone: Which antigen it targets is not known. Per-nucleotide qualities are absent, and no much larger clonotype sits a single base away.

This receptor was identified in a man aged 40-49 years in good health and CMV-seropositive. In this chain, TRBV6-1 is recombined with TRBJ1-5; possibly the D gene is TRBD1, per 5 matching bases. Sequenced: PBMCs. The CDR3 loop reads CASSGRGNQPQHF. The nucleotide sequence is TGTGCCAGCAGTGGGAGGGGAAATCAGCCCCAGCATTTT.